The next 9 T cell receptor beta chains were all read from a single sample in a study of T cell repertoires in cytomegalovirus infection. TCRdb reprocessed the reads with MiXCR, giving one entry per CDR3 protein. The data hold 140,000 to 150,000 distinct CDR3 sequences, with 32% observed a single time. Antigen specificity for these receptors is unknown. The material was CD8+ T cells from cultured PBMCs, obtained from culture after CMV antigen stimulation. The source is a human donor in good health (CMV status not recorded). Some clones in this sample may be carry-over from other donors' samples.

This chain uses TRBV7-2 with TRBJ1-6, with D tentatively TRBD1 (6 bases). Per germline, CDR1 SGHTA and CDR2 FQGNSA. CDR3 length: 17 amino acids. V gave up 4 bases and J gave up 6 bases, with 19 bases separating them. CDR3 protein: CASSSKKTGWGNSPLHF. The DNA of the CDR3 is TGTGCCAGCAGCTCGAAAAAGACAGGCTGGGGTAATTCACCCCTCCACTTT.

The genes are TRBV19 and TRBJ1-1; tentatively, D is TRBD1 (6 bases). Germline CDR1 and CDR2: LNHDA and SQIVND (reference sequence). CDR3 length: 15 amino acids. V shed 6 bases and J shed 1 base, with 15 bases lying between them. CDR3 in DNA: TGTGCCAGTAGCTGGAGTGGACAGTCGAACACTGAAGCTTTCTTT. This gives the protein CASSWSGQSNTEAFF.

DNA of the CDR3: TGTGCCAGCAGCCCCGGGACTAGCGCTGACAATGAGCAGTTCTTC. It yields the protein CASSPGTSADNEQFF. This chain uses TRBV7-6 with TRBJ2-1; 10 positions match TRBD2. From germline, CDR1 is SGHVS and CDR2 FNYEAQ. The V segment lost 5 bases and the J segment 5 bases; nucleotides outside the gene matches: 6. This CDR3 has 15 amino acids.

This clonotype turned up a few times. The rearrangement joins TRBV6-1 to TRBJ1-5; no clear D. Looked up from germline, CDR1 is MNHNS and CDR2 is SASEGT. V dropped 6 bases and J dropped 0 bases, with 6 bases sitting between them. The CDR3 loop spans 13 amino acids. The CDR3 sequence is CASRGYSNQPQHF. In nucleotides, the CDR3 is TGTGCCAGCAGGGGGTATAGCAATCAGCCCCAGCATTTT.

This clonotype was detected a few times. The chain carries TRBV7-8 and TRBJ2-3; D is possibly TRBD1 or TRBD2 (5 bases each). V lost 10 bases and J 4 bases, leaving 18 bases between the germline ends. Germline V CDR1 and CDR2: SGHVS, FQNEAQ. The CDR3 spans 14 residues. CDR3: CAISPGTPSDTQYF. Written as DNA, the CDR3 is TGTGCCATCTCCCCCGGGACCCCGTCAGATACGCAGTATTTT.

This clonotype turned up a few times. The V gene is TRBV4-1, the J gene TRBJ1-1; possibly TRBD1 for D (5 bases). CDR3 size: 15 residues. Germline V lookup: CDR1 MGHRA, CDR2 YSYEKL. V was cut by 1 base and J by 0 bases, with 9 bases left in between. In DNA form, the CDR3 reads TGCGCCAGCAGCCAAGGCGAGGGGCTGAACACTGAAGCTTTCTTT. It codes for CASSQGEGLNTEAFF.

This clonotype was detected many times. The chain joins TRBV7-8 to TRBJ1-4; a weak D match, TRBD1 (5 bases). The V end lost 1 base, the J end lost 4 bases, and 16 bases lay between the germline ends. Germline lookup yields CDR1 SGHVS and CDR2 FQNEAQ. The CDR3 spans 17 residues. The chain's CDR3 is CASSLVGDSLFNEKLFF. The CDR3 region has the DNA TGTGCCAGCAGCTTAGTCGGTGACAGCCTATTTAATGAAAAACTGTTTTTT.

This clonotype was seen repeatedly, ten times or more. The rearrangement links TRBV28 to TRBJ2-3; the match to TRBD2 covers 10 bases. The CDR3 extends over 15 amino acids. CDR1 MDHEN and CDR2 SYDVKM come from the germline V gene. V lost 7 bases, J lost 10 bases, and 14 bases stayed unmatched. The CDR3 region is CASTPRTSGLSSQYF. The CDR3 DNA follows: TGTGCCAGCACCCCTCGGACTAGCGGCTTGAGCTCGCAGTATTTT. The full variable domain, with the rest looked up from reference TRBV28 and TRBJ2-3, is DVKVTQSSRYLVKRTGEKVFLECVQDMDHENMFWYRQDPGLGLRLIYFSYDVKMKEKGDIPEGYSVSREKKERFSLILESASTNQTSMYLCASTPRTSGLSSQYFGPGTRLTVL.

The V and J genes are TRBV7-9 and TRBJ2-3; perhaps D is TRBD1 or TRBD2 (5 bases each). The V and J ends lost 5 bases and 5 bases respectively, with 17 bases between them. Germline assignment: CDR1 SEHNR and CDR2 FQNEAQ (reference sequence). CDR3 length: 15 amino acids. CDR3 bases: TGTGCCAGCAGCCAAGGACGGGGTGGGGGAGATACGCAGTATTTT. Protein sequence: CASSQGRGGGDTQYF. The variable domain in full, completed from reference TRBV7-9 and TRBJ2-3, reads DTGVSQNPRHKITKRGQNVTFRCDPISEHNRLYWYRQTLGQGPEFLTYFQNEAQLEKSRLLSDRFSAERPKGSFSTLEIQRTEQGDSAMYLCASSQGRGGGDTQYFGPGTRLTVL.